This is a list of T cell receptor beta chains from one sample in a study of T cell responses to AZD1222 COVID-19 vaccine. This table comes from immunoSEQ multiplex PCR, and its TCRdb copy is limited to in-frame clones, with some not included. Of around 190,000 clones listed, about 92% are singletons. Sequenced material: peripheral blood, taken on day 0 of AZD1222 vaccination. The receptors were gathered from an adult in good health. Each CDR3 is given with its conserved first and last residue. The D gene is left open where the match is weak. Clone size is shown for a subset of rows, as once, few, many or a class of expanded clone.

d_gene,v_gene,j_gene,abundance,CDR3nt,CDR3aa
-,TRBV6-5,TRBJ1-1,-,TGTGCCAGCAGTTACCTACAGGGTAGTACTGAAGCTTTCTTT,CASSYLQGSTEAFF
-,TRBV11-2,TRBJ1-1,-,TGTGCCAGCAGCGCCTCAGGGTTCGGGGCTTTCTTT,CASSASGFGAFF
-,TRBV7-2,TRBJ1-5,-,TGTGCCAGCAGCTTAAATTCCCCCGGCATTAGCAATCAGCCCCAGCATTTT,CASSLNSPGISNQPQHF
-,TRBV7-3,TRBJ1-1,-,TGTGCCAGCAGCTTAGATTACGGCATGAACACTGAAGCTTTCTTT,CASSLDYGMNTEAFF
-,TRBV6-6,TRBJ1-3,-,TGTGCCAGCAGTCCCTTCGGGGGGAGCTCTGGAAACACCATATATTTT,CASSPFGGSSGNTIYF
TRBD1,TRBV19,TRBJ1-5,-,TGTGCCAGTAGTAGCTCCGGGGACAGAAGCCAGCCCCAGCATTTT,CASSSSGDRSQPQHF
TRBD1,TRBV5-1,TRBJ1-1,-,TGCGCCAGCAACAGGGGGGAGAACACTGAAGCTTTCTTT,CASNRGENTEAFF
TRBD2,TRBV9,TRBJ2-5,-,TGTGCCAGCAGCGTACAAGCGGGGGGGCGTGAGACCCAGTACTTC,CASSVQAGGRETQYF
TRBD1,TRBV27,TRBJ1-1,-,TGTGCCAGCAGTTCATACAGGGGGCAGGCTGAAGCTTTCTTT,CASSSYRGQAEAFF
TRBD2,TRBV9,TRBJ2-3,-,TGTGCCAGCAGCGTTAGCGGGGGCACAGATACGCAGTATTTT,CASSVSGGTDTQYF
-,TRBV10-1,TRBJ2-5,once,TGCGCCAGCAGTGATACTAGGCAAGAGACCCAGTACTTC,CASSDTRQETQYF
-,TRBV19,TRBJ1-4,once,TGTGCCAGTAGGCCCCGGGGGTTGAATAATGAAAAACTGTTTTTT,CASRPRGLNNEKLFF
-,TRBV5-1,TRBJ2-5,-,TGCGCCAGCAGCTTGGCTAGTAAAGAGACCCAGTACTTC,CASSLASKETQYF
-,TRBV5-1,TRBJ1-4,once,TGCGCCAGCAGCTTGGGCCCGACCCCTAATGAAAAACTGTTTTTT,CASSLGPTPNEKLFF
-,TRBV7-9,TRBJ1-1,-,TGTGCCAGCAGCTCTACAGGACTGAACACTGAAGCTTTCTTT,CASSSTGLNTEAFF
-,TRBV18,TRBJ1-1,-,TGTGCCAGCTCAAAAAGAAAGGGATCTCGGATCACTGAAGCTTTCTTT,CASSKRKGSRITEAFF
-,TRBV28,TRBJ1-3,once,TGTGCCAGCAGTAACGGGGGCTCTGGAAACACCATATATTTT,CASSNGGSGNTIYF
-,TRBV6-5,TRBJ1-5,-,TGTGCCAGCAGTTACTCTGGCAGCAATCAGCCCCAGCATTTT,CASSYSGSNQPQHF
TRBD1,TRBV10-3,TRBJ1-1,-,TGTGCCATCAAGACGTCCGGGACAGGGAACACTGAAGCTTTCTTT,CAIKTSGTGNTEAFF
-,TRBV18,TRBJ1-2,-,TGTGCCAGCTCACCAGAGCAGGGCCAAGGCTACACCTTC,CASSPEQGQGYTF
-,TRBV28,TRBJ1-5,-,TGTGCCAGCAGTCCTGGGACTCCATATAGCAATCAGCCCCAGCATTTT,CASSPGTPYSNQPQHF
-,TRBV19,TRBJ1-5,-,TGTGCCAGTAGTATAGAGACTAGGAATCAGCCCCAGCATTTT,CASSIETRNQPQHF